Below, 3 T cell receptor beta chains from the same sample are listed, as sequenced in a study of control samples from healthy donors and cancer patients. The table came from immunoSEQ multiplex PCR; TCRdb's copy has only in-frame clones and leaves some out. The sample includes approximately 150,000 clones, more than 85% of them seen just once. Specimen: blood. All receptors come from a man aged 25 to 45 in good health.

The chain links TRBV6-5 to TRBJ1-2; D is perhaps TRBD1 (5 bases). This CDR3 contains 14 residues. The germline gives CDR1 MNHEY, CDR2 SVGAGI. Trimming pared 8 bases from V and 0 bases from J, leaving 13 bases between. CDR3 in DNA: TGTGCCAGCGCCCGAGGGGAAGCTAACTATGGCTACACCTTC. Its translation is CASARGEANYGYTF.

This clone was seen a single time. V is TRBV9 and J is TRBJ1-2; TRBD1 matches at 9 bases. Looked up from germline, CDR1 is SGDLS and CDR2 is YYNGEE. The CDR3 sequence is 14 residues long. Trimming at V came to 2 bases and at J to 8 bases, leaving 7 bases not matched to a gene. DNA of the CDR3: TGTGCCAGCAGCGTCCCACAGGGGGCAAGGGGCTACACCTTC. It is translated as CASSVPQGARGYTF.

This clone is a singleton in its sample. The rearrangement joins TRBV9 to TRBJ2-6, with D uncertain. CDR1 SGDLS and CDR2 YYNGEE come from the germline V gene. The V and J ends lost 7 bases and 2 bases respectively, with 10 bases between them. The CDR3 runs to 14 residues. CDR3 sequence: CASSSVAGANVLTF. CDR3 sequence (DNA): TGTGCCAGCTCGTCCGTAGCTGGGGCCAACGTCCTGACTTTC.